This T cell receptor (beta chain) was recovered during a study of shared clonotypes between healthy human individuals. TCRdb's copy holds only in-frame clones and misses some; the assay was immunoSEQ multiplex PCR. The sample lists under 2,500,000 clones, roughly 95% occurring once. Trimming took 8 bases from V and 0 from J, leaving 17 bases between them. The CDR3 sequence is 17 residues long. Germline CDR1 MNHEY, CDR2 SMNVEV (reference sequence). This clone was counted a single time. The gene calls are TRBV27 and TRBJ1-6; possible D gene TRBD1, 5 bases. The specimen sequenced was naive CD4+ T cells sorted from blood. Subset meaning: CD45RA+ positively selected. The source is a man aged 18 to 30 in good health. The CDR3 sequence: CASGGTVPGSYNSPLHF. The CDR3 bases are TGTGCCAGCGGGGGGACCGTTCCGGGCTCCTATAATTCACCCCTCCACTTT.